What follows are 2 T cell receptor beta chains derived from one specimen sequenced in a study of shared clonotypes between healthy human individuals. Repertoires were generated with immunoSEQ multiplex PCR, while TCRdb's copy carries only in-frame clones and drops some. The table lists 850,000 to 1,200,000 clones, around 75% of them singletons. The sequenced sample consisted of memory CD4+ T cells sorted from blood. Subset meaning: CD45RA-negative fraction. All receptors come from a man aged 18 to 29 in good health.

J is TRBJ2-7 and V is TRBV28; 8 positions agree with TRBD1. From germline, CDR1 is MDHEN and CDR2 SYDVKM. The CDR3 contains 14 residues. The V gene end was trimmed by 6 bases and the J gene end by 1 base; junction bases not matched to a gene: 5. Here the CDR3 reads CASRSGTGSYEQYF. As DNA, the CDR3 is TGTGCCAGCAGGTCCGGGACAGGATCCTACGAGCAGTACTTC.

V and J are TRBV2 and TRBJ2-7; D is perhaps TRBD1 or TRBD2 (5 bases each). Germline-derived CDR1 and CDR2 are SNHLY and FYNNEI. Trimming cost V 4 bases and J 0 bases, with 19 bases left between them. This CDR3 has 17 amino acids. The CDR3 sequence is CASSGGGFGPYSYEQYF. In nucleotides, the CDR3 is TGTGCCAGCAGTGGTGGGGGTTTCGGGCCCTACTCCTACGAGCAGTACTTC.